This T cell receptor beta chain was obtained from a study of blood T cell repertoires in COVID-19. Study at large: Samples taken during acute and convalescent COVID-19 were collected in the United States, Italy and Spain.

The repertoire was sequenced with immunoSEQ multiplex PCR; TCRdb's copy has only in-frame clones and lacks some. This table has about 160,000 clones, around nine tenths appearing once. Before being deemed recovered, Cohort 3 donors had two negative PCRs, clearance, or symptom resolution. CDR3 length: 14 residues. The germline V gene encodes CDR1 SGHTA and CDR2 FQGNSA. The junction had 6 bases not matched to a gene; V was cut back by 10 bases and J by 0 bases. The genes are TRBV7-2 and TRBJ2-3; 8 nucleotides align to TRBD2. The sequence was collected from a woman in her fifties or sixties who had recovered from COVID-19. Sample: PBMCs or T cells enriched from blood (not recorded which). CDR3 DNA sequence: TGTGCCACCAAGCGGGAGCGGAGCACAGATACGCAGTATTTT. It is translated as CATKRERSTDTQYF.